The 7 T cell receptor beta chains listed next were all sequenced from one sample in a study of blood T cells in healthy people across ages. A second about 7 to 11 cycle PCR used barcoded and J-beta primers. TCRdb re-derived calls from the 5' RACE reads in MiXCR, one entry per CDR3 protein. Here the sample spans 650,000 to 1,000,000 distinct CDR3 sequences, about 45% being singletons. Sequenced: blood. Receptor source: a man older than 75 in good health.

This clonotype was detected only a few times. The chain has TRBV7-3 and TRBJ2-7, with a weak D call TRBD1 (6 bases). The CDR3 consists of 15 residues. V dropped 5 bases and J dropped 7 bases, with 21 bases sitting between them. Per the germline V gene, CDR1 is SGHTA and CDR2 is FQGTGA. The CDR3 nucleotides read TGTGCCAGCAGCGTGAATCCTACAGGGACGGGGGAGCAGTACTTC. Protein: CASSVNPTGTGEQYF.

This sequence joins TRBV15 and TRBJ1-3, with D perhaps TRBD1 (6 bases). The germline gives CDR1 LNHNV, CDR2 YYDKDF (reference sequence). CDR3 length equals 13 residues. V was trimmed by 5 bases and J by 5 bases, leaving 10 bases between them. The DNA for the CDR3 is TGTGCCACCAGCGAGGGGGGACGAAACACCATATATTTT. It is translated as CATSEGGRNTIYF.

V is TRBV7-3 and J is TRBJ1-6; 8 bases are a match to TRBD1. V shed 2 bases, J shed 7 bases, and the junction held 1 base outside the gene matches. The CDR3 extends over 14 amino acids. CDR1 and CDR2 (germline): SGHTA, FQGTGA. CDR3 amino acids: CASSLSGGNSPLHF. Here the CDR3 DNA reads TGTGCCAGCAGCTTATCAGGGGGCAATTCACCCCTCCACTTT.

The genes are TRBV12-3 or TRBV12-4 and TRBJ1-6; D gene uncertain. The CDR3 sequence is 14 residues long. V was trimmed by 2 bases and J by 10 bases, leaving 12 bases between them. CDR3 bases: TGTGCCAGCAGTTTAACCTCGACTGAATCACCCCTCCACTTT. This codes for CASSLTSTESPLHF.

V and J are TRBV28 and TRBJ2-1; 15 bases are a match to TRBD2. The length of the CDR3 is 16 residues. Per germline, CDR1 MDHEN and CDR2 SYDVKM. J was trimmed by 6 bases and V by 7 bases; bases with no gene match: 7. Written as DNA, the CDR3 is TGTGCCAGCACCAATTTGGGACTAGCGGGAGGCAATGAGCAGTTCTTC. Protein sequence: CASTNLGLAGGNEQFF.

A few counts support this clonotype. The chain couples TRBV11-3 to TRBJ1-6; TRBD1 agrees at 7 bases. This CDR3 is 13 amino acids long. V was pared by 5 bases and J by 18 bases, with 13 bases of the junction left unmatched. The germline V gene has CDR1 SGHNT and CDR2 YENEEA. CDR3 in DNA: TGTGCCAGCAGCCCACCGGACAGGCTGGCCCCCCACTTT. Translating it yields CASSPPDRLAPHF.

V gene TRBV12-3 or TRBV12-4 combines with J gene TRBJ2-7; 12 bases are a match to TRBD2. This CDR3 region has 14 residues. The V segment lost 6 bases and the J segment 7 bases; nucleotides outside the gene matches: 7. DNA for the CDR3: TGTGCCAGCAGCGGACTAGCGGGGACGGGGGAGCAGTACTTC. It specifies CASSGLAGTGEQYF.